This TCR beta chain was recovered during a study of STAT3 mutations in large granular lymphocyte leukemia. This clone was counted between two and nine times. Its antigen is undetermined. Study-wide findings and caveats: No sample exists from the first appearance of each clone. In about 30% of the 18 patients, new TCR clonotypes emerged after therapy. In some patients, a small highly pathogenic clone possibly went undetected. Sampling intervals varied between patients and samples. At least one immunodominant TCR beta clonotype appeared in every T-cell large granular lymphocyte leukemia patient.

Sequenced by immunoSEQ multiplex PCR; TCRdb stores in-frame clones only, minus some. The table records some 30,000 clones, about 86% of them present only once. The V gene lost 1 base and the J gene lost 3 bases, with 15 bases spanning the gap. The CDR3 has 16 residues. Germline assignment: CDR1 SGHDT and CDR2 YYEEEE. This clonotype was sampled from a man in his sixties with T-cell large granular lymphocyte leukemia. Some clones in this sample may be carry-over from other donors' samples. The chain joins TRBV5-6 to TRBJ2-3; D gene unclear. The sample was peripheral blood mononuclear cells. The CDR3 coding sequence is TGTGCCAGCAGCTTGAATGGGGATTGGCGGACAGATACGCAGTATTTT. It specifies CASSLNGDWRTDTQYF.